Following are 27 T cell receptor beta chains from one sample sequenced in a study of T cells in Graves' hyperthyroidism and ophthalmopathy. What was amplified from RNA transcripts were TCR beta CDR3 regions. With the HTBI primer set, the TCR CDR3 went through a first round of RT-PCR. TCRdb itself ran the multiplex PCR reads through MiXCR, one entry per CDR3 protein. The sample gives more than 300,000 distinct CDR3 sequences, roughly 13% of which show up once; 20% to 25% is in the top ten. Sequences were obtained from blood. These receptors all come from a woman in her twenties or thirties with Graves' hyperthyroidism.

This clonotype was counted between two and nine times. The CDR3 bases are TGCAGCGTTGGGGGGAGGGGGAGCGGGGAGCTGTTTTTT. It specifies CSVGGRGSGELFF. This sequence joins TRBV29-1 and TRBJ2-2, with D possibly matching TRBD2 (7 bases). The CDR3 contains 13 residues. The ends were cut back, 4 bases at V and 7 bases at J, with 13 bases in the middle. Germline V gene lookup returns CDR1 SQVTM and CDR2 ANQGSEA.

The sample holds many counts of this clonotype. The rearrangement uses TRBV2 and TRBJ2-7; maybe TRBD1 (6 bases). Between the trimmed V and J ends, which lost 6 bases and 0 bases, there was a span of 12 bases. Germline V gene data show CDR1 as SNHLY and CDR2 as FYNNEI. The CDR3 length is 14 residues. In DNA, the CDR3 is TGTGCCAGCAGCGATTCGGACAGCTCCTACGAGCAGTACTTC. It encodes CASSDSDSSYEQYF.

This clonotype was seen more than once but under ten times. The gene calls are TRBV5-1 and TRBJ1-2; 8 bases are a match to TRBD1. CDR3 length: 17 amino acids. V was clipped by 2 bases and J by 8 bases; unmatched bases: 17. Germline V lookup: CDR1 SGHRS, CDR2 YFSETQ. This CDR3 is CASSFTTGGLLRSGYTF. The CDR3 region has the DNA TGCGCCAGCAGCTTTACTACAGGGGGACTTCTGAGATCGGGCTACACCTTC.

This clonotype was observed at least ten times. The chain has TRBV28 and TRBJ2-7, with D perhaps assigned TRBD1 or TRBD2 (5 bases each). This CDR3 spans 14 amino acids. Germline V lookup: CDR1 MDHEN, CDR2 SYDVKM. The V end was cut by 3 bases, the J end by 2 bases, with 11 bases between. CDR3 sequence reads: CASSFGDRTYEQYF. CDR3 nucleotides: TGTGCCAGCAGTTTTGGGGACCGAACCTACGAGCAGTACTTC.

This clonotype was observed at least ten times. The V call is TRBV11-2, the J call TRBJ2-4; D is unclear. Germline V lookup: CDR1 SGHAT, CDR2 FQNNGV. The germline V and J ends were trimmed by 5 bases and 0 bases, with 11 bases remaining between them. The CDR3 length is 15 residues. This chain's CDR3 is CASSRAFTAKNIQYF. The CDR3 DNA follows: TGTGCCAGCAGCCGGGCCTTCACAGCCAAAAACATTCAGTACTTC.

This clonotype showed up many times. This chain joins TRBV6-4 and TRBJ2-1, with 9 nucleotides matching TRBD2. The junction had 6 bases not matched to a gene; V was cut back by 4 bases and J by 2 bases. Per germline, CDR1 MRHNA and CDR2 SNTAGT. CDR3 length equals 16 residues. The CDR3 DNA reads TGTGCCAGCAGTGTGACTAGCGGATTCCCCTACAATGAGCAGTTCTTC. This translates into CASSVTSGFPYNEQFF.

This sequence joins TRBV6-6 and TRBJ2-3; 9 bases agree with TRBD2. J gave up 1 base and V 0 bases, and 8 bases lay outside the gene matches. Germline CDR1 is MNHNY and CDR2 is SVGAGI (reference sequence). The CDR3 covers 18 residues. DNA of the CDR3: TGTGCCAGCAGTTACTCCCCCTTAAGGACTAGCGGCACAGATACGCAGTATTTT. The encoded protein is CASSYSPLRTSGTDTQYF.

This clonotype was found many times. CDR3 residues: CASSLLTVVGYTF. The CDR3 DNA follows: TGTGCCAGCAGCCTACTCACAGTCGTTGGCTACACCTTC. The chain uses TRBV7-2 and TRBJ1-2; D gene uncertain. V was clipped by 5 bases and J by 7 bases, with 14 bases between them. The CDR3 totals 13 residues. Germline assignment: CDR1 SGHTA and CDR2 FQGNSA.

This clonotype appeared a few times. This chain joins TRBV12-3 or TRBV12-4 and TRBJ1-5; tentative D call: TRBD1 (5 bases). V was cut by 5 bases and J by 5 bases, with 16 bases left in between. The CDR3 covers 15 residues. The CDR3 sequence: CASSPGDGHYQPQHF. DNA of the CDR3: TGTGCCAGCAGTCCCGGGGACGGACATTATCAGCCCCAGCATTTT.

The V and J genes are TRBV4-2 and TRBJ2-1; D might be TRBD2 (5 bases). The V and J ends lost 7 bases and 9 bases respectively, with 19 bases between them. Germline V lookup: CDR1 LGHNA, CDR2 YNFKEQ. There are 14 residues in the CDR3. This CDR3 reads CASKRELFLGEQFF. In nucleotides, the CDR3 is TGTGCCAGCAAGAGGGAATTGTTCCTAGGTGAGCAGTTCTTC.

The genes are TRBV28 and TRBJ2-3; 11 nucleotides align to TRBD2. Germline V gene data show CDR1 as MDHEN and CDR2 as SYDVKM. This CDR3 region has 16 residues. After removal of 4 bases from V and 2 bases from J, the junction contained 5 bases not matched to a gene. CDR3 protein: CASSSLAGGITDTQYF. CDR3 bases: TGTGCCAGCAGTTCGTTAGCGGGAGGGATCACAGATACGCAGTATTTT.

This clonotype was detected ten times or more. V and J are TRBV28 and TRBJ1-5; D perhaps matches TRBD1 (6 bases). Germline V gene lookup returns CDR1 MDHEN and CDR2 SYDVKM. V shed 4 bases and J shed 5 bases, with 12 bases lying between them. The CDR3 covers 14 residues. The chain's CDR3 is CASSSGQSDQPQHF. CDR3 nucleotide sequence: TGTGCCAGCAGTTCAGGACAGTCGGATCAGCCCCAGCATTTT. The whole variable domain, filled in from reference TRBV28 and TRBJ1-5, reads DVKVTQSSRYLVKRTGEKVFLECVQDMDHENMFWYRQDPGLGLRLIYFSYDVKMKEKGDIPEGYSVSREKKERFSLILESASTNQTSMYLCASSSGQSDQPQHFGDGTRLSIL.

This clonotype was counted at least ten times. This chain joins TRBV5-6 and TRBJ2-6, with no clear D. V lost 2 bases and J 1 base, leaving 7 bases between the germline ends. From germline, CDR1 is SGHDT and CDR2 YYEEEE. This CDR3 spans 15 amino acids. CDR3 residues: CASSFKGSGANVLTF. CDR3 bases: TGTGCCAGCAGCTTTAAAGGGTCTGGGGCCAACGTCCTGACTTTC.

This clonotype was detected a few times. The rearrangement joins TRBV20-1 to TRBJ2-7; TRBD2 aligns across 9 bases. The CDR3 runs 15 residues. Trimming at V came to 3 bases and at J to 5 bases, leaving 11 bases not matched to a gene. Germline CDR1 DFQATT, CDR2 SNEGSKA (reference sequence). The CDR3 is CSARILAGQTHEQYF. DNA of the CDR3: TGCAGTGCTAGGATACTAGCGGGCCAAACCCACGAGCAGTACTTC.

In this sample, this clonotype turned up many times. The genes are TRBV27 and TRBJ1-2; D is perhaps TRBD1 (6 bases). The V end lost 2 bases, the J end lost 8 bases, and 21 bases lay between the germline ends. Germline CDR1 is MNHEY and CDR2 is SMNVEV (reference sequence). The CDR3 is 16 amino acids. CDR3 region: CASSLQFFGTHLGYTF. The CDR3, as DNA: TGTGCCAGCAGTTTACAATTTTTCGGGACACATCTCGGCTACACCTTC.

This clonotype has just a few counts. This may come from a read error, since a much larger clone is one base off. The chain carries TRBV12-3 or TRBV12-4 and TRBJ1-2; 7 bases fit TRBD1. CDR3 length: 13 amino acids. V shed 5 bases, J shed 5 bases, and the junction held 5 bases outside the gene matches. The CDR3 loop reads CASSPGTAYGYTF. The DNA of the CDR3 is TGTGCCAGCAGTCCCGGGACAGCTTATGGCTACACCTTC.

At least ten counts were recorded for this clonotype. The chain links TRBV28 to TRBJ2-7, with D perhaps being TRBD1 or TRBD2 (5 bases each). V gave up 5 bases and J gave up 7 bases, with 15 bases separating them. CDR3 length equals 13 residues. Per the germline V gene, CDR1 is MDHEN and CDR2 is SYDVKM. The DNA of the CDR3 is TGTGCCAGCAGTAGACCCGGGGCGGCGGAGCAGTACTTC. This codes for CASSRPGAAEQYF.

This clonotype was detected ten times or more. The gene calls are TRBV27 and TRBJ2-1; 9 bases fit TRBD1. From germline, CDR1 is MNHEY and CDR2 SMNVEV (reference sequence). Trimming cost V 4 bases and J 4 bases; bases outside gene matches: 5. The CDR3 is 15 residues long. CDR3 region: CASSSPGQGYNEQFF. Here the CDR3 DNA reads TGTGCCAGCAGTTCACCGGGACAGGGTTACAATGAGCAGTTCTTC.

The chain combines TRBV5-1 with TRBJ1-4, with a weak D call TRBD1 (5 bases). The CDR3 length is 13 residues. Germline assignment: CDR1 SGHRS and CDR2 YFSETQ. Trimming shortened V by 5 bases and J by 5 bases, and 10 bases separated the two germline ends. CDR3 nucleotides: TGCGCCAGCAGGTTGCACAGGAATGAAAAACTGTTTTTT. Translated, it gives CASRLHRNEKLFF.

This clonotype was counted at least ten times. The CDR3: CASSSTTEAFF. Here the CDR3 DNA reads TGTGCCAGCAGCTCTACCACTGAAGCTTTCTTT. The rearrangement uses TRBV28 and TRBJ1-1; D is uncertain. V dropped 6 bases and J dropped 4 bases, with 6 bases sitting between them. This CDR3 has 11 amino acids. Germline V gives CDR1 MDHEN, CDR2 SYDVKM.

The chain uses TRBV19 and TRBJ1-1; maybe TRBD1 (6 bases). Germline V gene data show CDR1 as LNHDA and CDR2 as SQIVND (reference sequence). This CDR3 is 18 amino acids long. Trimming took 3 bases from V and 1 from J, leaving 21 bases between them. CDR3 sequence: CASSIRGPGQSQNTEAFF. The CDR3 DNA reads TGTGCCAGTAGTATCCGGGGGCCAGGCCAAAGCCAGAACACTGAAGCTTTCTTT. Supplemented by reference TRBV19 and TRBJ1-1, the full variable domain reads DGGITQSPKYLFRKEGQNVTLSCEQNLNHDAMYWYRQDPGQGLRLIYYSQIVNDFQKGDIAEGYSVSREKKESFPLTVTSAQKNPTAFYLCASSIRGPGQSQNTEAFFGQGTRLTVV.

The V gene is TRBV27, the J gene TRBJ2-2; 8 nucleotides match TRBD1. Trimming cost V 5 bases and J 6 bases; bases outside gene matches: 8. The CDR3 is 15 residues long. The germline CDR1 and CDR2 sequences are MNHEY and SMNVEV (reference sequence). The CDR3 here is CASSSPRGRAGELFF. CDR3 nucleotide sequence: TGTGCCAGCAGTAGCCCCAGGGGGCGTGCCGGGGAGCTGTTTTTT.

This clonotype was observed many times. The V call is TRBV10-3, the J call TRBJ1-1; weak D call: TRBD1 (5 bases). The germline V gene encodes CDR1 ENHRY and CDR2 SYGVKD. This CDR3 contains 14 residues. The V gene lost 2 bases and the J gene lost 8 bases, with 15 bases spanning the gap. The CDR3 loop is CAISEPGTEPEAFF. CDR3 DNA sequence: TGTGCCATCAGTGAGCCCGGGACGGAACCAGAAGCTTTCTTT.

This clonotype was counted ten times or more. The gene calls are TRBV20-1 and TRBJ2-7; 12 bases map to TRBD2. Germline CDR1 reads DFQATT; CDR2 reads SNEGSKA (reference sequence). CDR3 length: 15 residues. V shed 0 bases and J 5 bases; nucleotides not matched to a gene: 5. The CDR3 coding sequence is TGCAGTGCTAGAGATCGAAGACTAGCGGGAGACGAGCAGTACTTC. Protein sequence: CSARDRRLAGDEQYF.

J is TRBJ2-2 and V is TRBV19; no firm D call. With 3 bases removed from V and 6 bases from J, the gap between germline ends came to 11 bases. Germline assignment: CDR1 LNHDA and CDR2 SQIVND (reference sequence). The CDR3 length is 14 residues. The CDR3 is CASSIRSRSGELFF. CDR3 coding DNA: TGTGCCAGTAGTATTCGTAGCCGATCCGGGGAGCTGTTTTTT.

The chain joins TRBV19 to TRBJ2-1; a weak D match, TRBD1 (6 bases). The CDR3 has 19 residues. The V and J ends lost 3 bases and 7 bases respectively, with 28 bases between them. Germline lookup yields CDR1 LNHDA and CDR2 SQIVND (reference sequence). CDR3 residues: CASSMAYREILKVRNEQFF. The CDR3 DNA reads TGTGCCAGTAGTATGGCCTACAGGGAAATTTTAAAGGTTCGAAATGAGCAGTTCTTC.

The chain couples TRBV5-8 to TRBJ1-5; 7 positions match TRBD1. V was clipped by 5 bases and J by 5 bases; unmatched bases: 10. Germline-derived CDR1 and CDR2 are SGHTS and YDEGEE. The CDR3 length is 15 residues. The CDR3 DNA follows: TGTGCCAGCAGAAGGGACAGAAGGAGGGATCAGCCCCAGCATTTT. The encoded protein is CASRRDRRRDQPQHF.